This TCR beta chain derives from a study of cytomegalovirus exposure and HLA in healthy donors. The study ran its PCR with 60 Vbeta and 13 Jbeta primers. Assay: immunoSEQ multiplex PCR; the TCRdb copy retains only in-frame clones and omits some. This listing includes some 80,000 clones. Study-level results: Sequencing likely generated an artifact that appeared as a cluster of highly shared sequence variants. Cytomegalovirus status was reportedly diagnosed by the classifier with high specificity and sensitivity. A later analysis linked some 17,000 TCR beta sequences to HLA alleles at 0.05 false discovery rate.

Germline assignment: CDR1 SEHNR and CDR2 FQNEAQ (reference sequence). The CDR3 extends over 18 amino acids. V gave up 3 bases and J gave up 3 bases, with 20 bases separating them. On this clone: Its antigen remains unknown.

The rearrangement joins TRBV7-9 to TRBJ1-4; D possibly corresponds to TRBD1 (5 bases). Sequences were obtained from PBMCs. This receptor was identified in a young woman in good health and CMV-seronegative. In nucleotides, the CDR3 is TGTGCCAGCAGCTTGACAAAACTACAGGTCAATTCTAATGAAAAACTGTTTTTT. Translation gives CASSLTKLQVNSNEKLFF.